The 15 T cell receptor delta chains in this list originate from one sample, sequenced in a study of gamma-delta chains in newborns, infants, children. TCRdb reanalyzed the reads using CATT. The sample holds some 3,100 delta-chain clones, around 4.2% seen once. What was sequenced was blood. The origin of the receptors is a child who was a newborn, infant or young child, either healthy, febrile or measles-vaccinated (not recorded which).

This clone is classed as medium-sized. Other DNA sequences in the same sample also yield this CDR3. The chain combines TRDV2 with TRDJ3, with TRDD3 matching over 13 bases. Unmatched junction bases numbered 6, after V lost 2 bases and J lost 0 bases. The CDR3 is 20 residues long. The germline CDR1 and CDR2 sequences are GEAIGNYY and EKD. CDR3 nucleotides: TGTGCCTGTGACAACGTACTGGGGGATACGAGCTCCTGGGACACCCGACAGATGTTTTTC. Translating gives CACDNVLGDTSSWDTRQMFF.

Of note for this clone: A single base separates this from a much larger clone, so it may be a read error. The CDR3 protein is CACDSVWSTGGYAWDTQQMFF. The CDR3 nucleotides are TGTGCCTGTGACTCGGTATGGAGTACTGGGGGATACGCCTGGGACACCCAACAGATGTTTTTC. The chain couples TRDV2 to TRDJ3; 13 positions match TRDD3. The J gene was not available in TCRdb and was assigned here by matching the DNA to germline segments. Germline CDR1 reads GEAIGNYY; CDR2 reads EKD. The length of the CDR3 is 21 residues.

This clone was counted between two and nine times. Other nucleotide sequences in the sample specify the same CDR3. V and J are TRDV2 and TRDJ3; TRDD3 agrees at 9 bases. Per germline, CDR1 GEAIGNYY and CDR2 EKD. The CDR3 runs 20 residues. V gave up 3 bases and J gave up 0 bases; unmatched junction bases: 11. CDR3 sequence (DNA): TGTGCCTGTGACCAACTACTGGGGGACTCTGCCTCCTGGGACACCCGACAGATGTTTTTC. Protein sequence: CACDQLLGDSASWDTRQMFF.

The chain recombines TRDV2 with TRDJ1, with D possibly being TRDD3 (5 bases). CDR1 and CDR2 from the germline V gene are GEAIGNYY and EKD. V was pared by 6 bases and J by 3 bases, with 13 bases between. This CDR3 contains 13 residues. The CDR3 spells CACKGVRADKLIF. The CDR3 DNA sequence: TGTGCCTGTAAGGGGGTACGCGCCGATAAACTCATCTTT.

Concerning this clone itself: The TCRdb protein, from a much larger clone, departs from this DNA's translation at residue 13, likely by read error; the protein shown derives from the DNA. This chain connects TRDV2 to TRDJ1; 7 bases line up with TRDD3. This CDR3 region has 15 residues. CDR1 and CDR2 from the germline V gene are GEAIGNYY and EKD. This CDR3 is CACDTGGSNTDKPIF. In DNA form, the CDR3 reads TGTGCCTGTGACACGGGGGGATCAAACACCGATAAACCCATCTTT.

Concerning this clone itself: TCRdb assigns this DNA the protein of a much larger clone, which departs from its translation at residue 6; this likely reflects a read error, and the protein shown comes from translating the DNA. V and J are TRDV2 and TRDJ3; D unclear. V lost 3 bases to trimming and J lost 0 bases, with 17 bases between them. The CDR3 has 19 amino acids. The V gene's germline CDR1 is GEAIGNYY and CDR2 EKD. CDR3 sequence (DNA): TGTGCCTGTGACCTCCCTCAGGGCTTCAGCTCCTGGGACACCCGACAGATGTTTTTC. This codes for CACDLPQGFSSWDTRQMFF.

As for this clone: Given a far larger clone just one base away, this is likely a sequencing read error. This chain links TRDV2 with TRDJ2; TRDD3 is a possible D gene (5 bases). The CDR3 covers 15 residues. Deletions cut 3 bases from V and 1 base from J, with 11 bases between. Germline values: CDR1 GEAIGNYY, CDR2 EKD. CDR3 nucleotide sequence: TGTGCCTGTGACGTACTGGAGGATTTGACAGCACAACTCTTCTTT. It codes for CACDVLEDLTAQLFF.

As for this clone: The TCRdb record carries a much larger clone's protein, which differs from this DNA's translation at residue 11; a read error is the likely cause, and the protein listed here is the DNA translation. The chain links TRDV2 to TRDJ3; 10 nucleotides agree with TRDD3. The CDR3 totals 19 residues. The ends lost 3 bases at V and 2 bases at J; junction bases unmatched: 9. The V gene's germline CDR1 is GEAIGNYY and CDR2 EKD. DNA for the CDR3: TGTGCCTGTGACTTACTGGGGGATGCGAGCCCCTGGGACACCCGACAGATGTTTTTC. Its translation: CACDLLGDASPWDTRQMFF.

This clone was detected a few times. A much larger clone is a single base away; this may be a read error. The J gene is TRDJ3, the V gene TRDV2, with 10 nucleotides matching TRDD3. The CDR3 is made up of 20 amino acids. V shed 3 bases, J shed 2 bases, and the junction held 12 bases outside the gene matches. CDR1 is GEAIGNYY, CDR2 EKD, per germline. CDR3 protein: CACDGVLGDARPWDTRQMFF. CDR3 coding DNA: TGTGCCTGTGACGGGGTACTGGGGGATGCGCGCCCCTGGGACACCCGACAGATGTTTTTC.

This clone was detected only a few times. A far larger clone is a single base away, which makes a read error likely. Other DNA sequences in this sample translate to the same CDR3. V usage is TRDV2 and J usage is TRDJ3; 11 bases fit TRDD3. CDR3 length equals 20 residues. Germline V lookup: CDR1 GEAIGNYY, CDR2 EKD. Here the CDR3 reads CACDTVLGDKSSWDTRQMFF. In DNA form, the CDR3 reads TGTGCCTGTGACACCGTACTGGGGGATAAAAGCTCCTGGGACACCCGTCAGATGTTTTTC.

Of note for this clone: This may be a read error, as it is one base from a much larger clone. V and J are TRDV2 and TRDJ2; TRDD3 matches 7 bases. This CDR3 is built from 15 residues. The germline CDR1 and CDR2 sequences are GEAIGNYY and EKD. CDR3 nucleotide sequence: TGTGCCTGTGACCCCGTCGGATACGAGACAGCACAACCCTTCTTT. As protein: CACDPVGYETAQPFF.

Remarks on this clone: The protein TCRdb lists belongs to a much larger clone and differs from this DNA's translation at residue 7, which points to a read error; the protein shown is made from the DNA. The CDR3 sequence: CACDTGRYADKLIF. The CDR3 bases are TGTGCCTGTGATACTGGGAGATACGCCGATAAACTCATCTTT. This chain joins TRDV2 and TRDJ1, with D maybe TRDD3 (6 bases). The CDR3 contains 14 residues. CDR1 is GEAIGNYY and CDR2 is EKD in the germline V gene. Trimming cost V 4 bases and J 3 bases, with 14 bases left between them.

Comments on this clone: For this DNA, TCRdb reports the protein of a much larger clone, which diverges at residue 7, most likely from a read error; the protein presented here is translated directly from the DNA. As DNA, the CDR3 is TGTGCCTGTGACTCCATACCGGGGGATACTCGCTGGGACACCCGACAGATGTTTTTC. Translated: CACDSIPGDTRWDTRQMFF. The chain carries TRDV2 and TRDJ3; 9 nucleotides agree with TRDD3. There are 19 residues in the CDR3. The trim removed 3 bases at V and 3 bases at J, leaving 11 bases unmatched. Germline assignment: CDR1 GEAIGNYY and CDR2 EKD.

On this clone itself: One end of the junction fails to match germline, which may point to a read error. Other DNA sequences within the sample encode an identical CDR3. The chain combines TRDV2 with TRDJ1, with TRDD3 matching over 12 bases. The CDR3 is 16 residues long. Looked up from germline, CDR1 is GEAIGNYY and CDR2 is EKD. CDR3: CACDILGDTNTGKLIF. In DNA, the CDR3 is TGTGCCTGTGACATACTGGGGGATACAAACACCGGAAAACTCATCTTC.

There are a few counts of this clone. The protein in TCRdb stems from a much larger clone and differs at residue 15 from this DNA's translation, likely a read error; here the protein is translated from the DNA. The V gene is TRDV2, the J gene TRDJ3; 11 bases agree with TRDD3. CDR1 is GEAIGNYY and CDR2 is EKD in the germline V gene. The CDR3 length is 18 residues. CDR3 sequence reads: CACDLLGDISWDTREMFF. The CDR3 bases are TGTGCCTGTGACTTACTGGGGGATATCTCCTGGGACACCCGAGAGATGTTTTTC.